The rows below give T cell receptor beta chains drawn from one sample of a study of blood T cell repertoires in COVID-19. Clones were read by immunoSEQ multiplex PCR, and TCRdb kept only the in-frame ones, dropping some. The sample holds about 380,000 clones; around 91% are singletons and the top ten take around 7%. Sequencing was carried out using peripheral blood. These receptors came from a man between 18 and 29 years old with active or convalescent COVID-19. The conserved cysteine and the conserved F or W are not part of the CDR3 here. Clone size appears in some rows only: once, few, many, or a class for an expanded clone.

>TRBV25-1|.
ASSRTGLSQNYGYT
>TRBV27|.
ASSFPERDPRGETQY
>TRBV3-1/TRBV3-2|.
ASSSPGGARNEQF
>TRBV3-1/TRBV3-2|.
ASSQGAIYNSPLH
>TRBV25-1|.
ASSAYRGDTDTQY
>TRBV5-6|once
ASSSQGPTIY
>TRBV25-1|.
ASSDSWGGAQAYGYT
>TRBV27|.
ASSPSGNDNEKLF
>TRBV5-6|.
ASSLALYRGDNSPLH
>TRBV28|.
ASSTPGADTQY
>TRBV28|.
ASRPFRLGTGAF
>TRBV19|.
ASSPYGTGISYEQY
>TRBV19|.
ASSINGGQTRFYGYT
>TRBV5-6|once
ASSVGQVNTEAF
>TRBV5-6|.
ASSFDRANNSPLH
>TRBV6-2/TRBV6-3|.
ASSYPEIAGENEQY
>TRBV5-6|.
ASSLVAAYEQY
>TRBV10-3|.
AILRGPGGTDTQY
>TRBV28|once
ASSSSGVAETQY
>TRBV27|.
ASREIGGLYEQY
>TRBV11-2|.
ASGLTGELF
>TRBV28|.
ASNPPGQIYGYT
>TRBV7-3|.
ASSLGQSGNTIY
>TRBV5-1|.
ASSLGVGGTDTQY
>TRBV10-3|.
AITPGTGKYYEQY
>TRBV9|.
ASSPRQDIRAF
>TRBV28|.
ASTMSGDRNQPQH
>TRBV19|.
ASSRASGLTYNEQF
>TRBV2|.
ASRPRDKNIQY
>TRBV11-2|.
ASSLLPDGRYNEQF
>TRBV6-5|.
ASRLTGKVGEQY
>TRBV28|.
ASSPWGGTEAF
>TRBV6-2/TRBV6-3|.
ASSYGLAGAPGELF
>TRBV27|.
ASTPRWGQVNQPQH
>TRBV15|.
ATSRATSGAVSGTDTQY
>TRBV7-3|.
ASSSSVNSYEQY
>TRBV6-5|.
ATPEGQDSYEQY
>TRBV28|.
ASSFRGSSYNEQF
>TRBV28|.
AATGTNYGYT
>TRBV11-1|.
ASSGDGRYNSPLH
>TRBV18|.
ASSPLTGPYEQY
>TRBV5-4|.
ASSSRSRGNSPLH
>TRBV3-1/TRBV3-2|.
ASSSGRGSGNTIY
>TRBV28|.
ASSFGGEGAEAF
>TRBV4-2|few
ASSQEADYQRTDTQY
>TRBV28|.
ASSLSRRGNSPLH
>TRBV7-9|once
ASSLTGRPSGANVLT
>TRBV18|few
ASSLFAGTVNYNEQF
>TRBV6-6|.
ASTHFGEQF
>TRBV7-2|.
ASSLVAGGTTDTQY
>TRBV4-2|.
ASSQDLSRNQETQY
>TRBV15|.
ATSSHGPSGYEQY
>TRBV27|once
ASGLTGHNQPQH
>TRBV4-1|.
ASSHLTGGGYGYT
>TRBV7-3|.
ASSFSAGELF
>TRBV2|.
ASRPTGLGNQPQH
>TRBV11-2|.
ASSRGGTGGTGELF